The rows below give T cell receptor beta chains drawn from one sample of a study of identical twins. One entry per CDR3 protein, called by TCRdb with MiXCR from the 5' RACE reads. Seen here are some 900,000 distinct CDR3 sequences, 12% observed once, and the top ten hold around 1.5%. These data were also reused for a study on yellow fever vaccine responses in identical twins.

Sequences were obtained from PBMCs. The receptor source for this set is a woman aged 18-29 years in good health. Both conserved end residues are part of each CDR3. Fields, in order: clone size, D gene, J gene, V gene, CDR3 protein, CDR3 DNA. D genes are given only for firm matches. Clone size is given for some rows only: seen once, a few or many times, or a class if the clone is expanded.

clone_size: -; d_call: TRBD1; j_call: TRBJ1-1; v_call: TRBV12-3/TRBV12-4; cdr3_aa: CASRIQGAGTEAFF; cdr3_nt: TGTGCCAGCAGAATCCAGGGGGCGGGCACTGAAGCTTTCTTT
clone_size: few; d_call: -; j_call: TRBJ2-1; v_call: TRBV7-8; cdr3_aa: CASGRGQVHEQFF; cdr3_nt: TGTGCCAGCGGGCGGGGCCAGGTCCATGAGCAGTTCTTC
clone_size: -; d_call: -; j_call: TRBJ1-6; v_call: TRBV5-1; cdr3_aa: CASSLDSKGSYNSPLHF; cdr3_nt: TGCGCCAGCAGCTTGGATTCAAAGGGGTCCTATAATTCACCCCTCCACTTT
clone_size: -; d_call: -; j_call: TRBJ2-1; v_call: TRBV20-1; cdr3_aa: CSASHPSGRSYNEQFF; cdr3_nt: TGCAGTGCTAGTCACCCCAGCGGGCGCTCCTACAATGAGCAGTTCTTC
clone_size: -; d_call: -; j_call: TRBJ2-5; v_call: TRBV10-3; cdr3_aa: CAISDGHYGQETQYF; cdr3_nt: TGTGCCATCAGTGACGGACACTATGGACAAGAGACCCAGTACTTC
clone_size: many; d_call: -; j_call: TRBJ2-1; v_call: TRBV21-1; cdr3_aa: CASSRAGTSGSRGSYNEQFF; cdr3_nt: TGTGCCAGCAGCAGAGCCGGGACTAGCGGGAGCAGGGGCTCCTACAATGAGCAGTTCTTC
clone_size: -; d_call: TRBD2; j_call: TRBJ2-1; v_call: TRBV7-3; cdr3_aa: CASRRMGPGLAGRDNEQFF; cdr3_nt: TGTGCCAGCAGACGAATGGGGCCTGGACTAGCGGGGCGAGACAATGAGCAGTTCTTC
clone_size: few; d_call: -; j_call: TRBJ2-3; v_call: TRBV5-1; cdr3_aa: CASSLALSFSTDTQYF; cdr3_nt: TGCGCCAGCAGCTTGGCCCTCAGTTTCAGCACGGATACGCAGTATTTT
clone_size: -; d_call: TRBD1; j_call: TRBJ1-2; v_call: TRBV20-1; cdr3_aa: CSASGTGGLRTF; cdr3_nt: TGCAGTGCTAGTGGGACAGGGGGCCTCAGGACCTTC
clone_size: -; d_call: TRBD1; j_call: TRBJ2-7; v_call: TRBV5-1; cdr3_aa: CASSLGLWRQGYEQYF; cdr3_nt: TGCGCCAGCAGCTTGGGCTTGTGGCGACAGGGCTACGAGCAGTACTTC